This TCR beta chain was sequenced during a study of T cell responses to AZD1222 COVID-19 vaccine. Clones were read by immunoSEQ multiplex PCR, and TCRdb kept only the in-frame ones, dropping some. The table lists roughly 130,000 clones, 92% of them singletons. Germline V CDR1 and CDR2: MNHEY, SMNVEV (reference sequence). The length of the CDR3 is 13 residues. Trimming stripped 1 base from V and 7 bases from J, with 10 bases between. The sequence was collected from an adult in good health. J is TRBJ1-1 and V is TRBV27; D might be TRBD1 (5 bases). The sequencing used peripheral blood, collected on day 0 of AZD1222 vaccination. CDR3 in DNA: TGTGCCAGCAGTTTATACCGGGACGGTGAAGCTTTCTTT. This gives the protein CASSLYRDGEAFF.